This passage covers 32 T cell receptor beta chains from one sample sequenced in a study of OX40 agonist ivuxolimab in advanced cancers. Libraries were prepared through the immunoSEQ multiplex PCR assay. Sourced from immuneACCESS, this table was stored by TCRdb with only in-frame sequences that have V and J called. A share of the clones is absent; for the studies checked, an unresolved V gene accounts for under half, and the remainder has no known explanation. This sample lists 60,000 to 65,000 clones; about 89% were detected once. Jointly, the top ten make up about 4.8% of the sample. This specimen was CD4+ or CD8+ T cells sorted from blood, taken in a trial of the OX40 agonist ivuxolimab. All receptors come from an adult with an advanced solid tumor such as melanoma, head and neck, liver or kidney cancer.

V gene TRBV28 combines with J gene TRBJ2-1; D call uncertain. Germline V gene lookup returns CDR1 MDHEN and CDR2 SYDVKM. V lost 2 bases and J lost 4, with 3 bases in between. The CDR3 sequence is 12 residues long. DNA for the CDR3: TGTGCCAGCAGTTTAATATACAATGAGCAGTTCTTC. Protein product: CASSLIYNEQFF.

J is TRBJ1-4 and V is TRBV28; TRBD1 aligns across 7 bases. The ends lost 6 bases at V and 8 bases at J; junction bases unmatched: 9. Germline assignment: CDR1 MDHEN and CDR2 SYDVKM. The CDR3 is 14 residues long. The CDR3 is CASRTTGMQEKLFF. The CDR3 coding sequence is TGTGCCAGCAGAACGACAGGGATGCAGGAAAAACTGTTTTTT.

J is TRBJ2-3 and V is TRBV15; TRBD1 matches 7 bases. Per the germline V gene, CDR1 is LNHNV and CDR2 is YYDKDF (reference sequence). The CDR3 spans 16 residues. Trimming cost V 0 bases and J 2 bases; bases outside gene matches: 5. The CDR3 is CATSRESGQVTDTQYF. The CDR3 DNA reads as TGTGCCACCAGCAGAGAGTCCGGACAGGTCACAGATACGCAGTATTTT.

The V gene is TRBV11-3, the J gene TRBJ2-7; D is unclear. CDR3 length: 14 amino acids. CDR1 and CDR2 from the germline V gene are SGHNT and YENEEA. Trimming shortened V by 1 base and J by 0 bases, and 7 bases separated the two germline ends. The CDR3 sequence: CASSLGPSSYEQYF. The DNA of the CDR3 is TGTGCCAGCAGCTTAGGCCCGAGCTCCTACGAGCAGTACTTC.

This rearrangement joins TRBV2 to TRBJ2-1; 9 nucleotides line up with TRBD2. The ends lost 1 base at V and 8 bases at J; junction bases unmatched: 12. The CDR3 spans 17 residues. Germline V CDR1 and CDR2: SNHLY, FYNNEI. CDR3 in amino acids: CASSEETPLAGLDEQFF. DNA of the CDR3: TGTGCCAGCAGTGAAGAAACCCCGCTAGCGGGACTCGATGAGCAGTTCTTC.

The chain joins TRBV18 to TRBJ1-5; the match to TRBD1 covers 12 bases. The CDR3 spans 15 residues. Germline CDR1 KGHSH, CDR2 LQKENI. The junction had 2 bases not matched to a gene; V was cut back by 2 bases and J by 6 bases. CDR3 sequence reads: CASSPGTGGGQPQHF. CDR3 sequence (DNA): TGTGCCAGCTCACCAGGGACAGGGGGCGGTCAGCCCCAGCATTTT.

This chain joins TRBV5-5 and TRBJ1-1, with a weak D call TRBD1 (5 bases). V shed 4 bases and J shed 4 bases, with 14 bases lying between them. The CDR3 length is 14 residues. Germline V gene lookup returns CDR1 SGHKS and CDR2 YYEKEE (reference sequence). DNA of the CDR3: TGTGCCAGCAGCGCATGGACAAAGGCCACTGAAGCTTTCTTT. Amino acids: CASSAWTKATEAFF. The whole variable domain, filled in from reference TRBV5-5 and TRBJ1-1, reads DAGVTQSPTHLIKTRGQQVTLRCSPISGHKSVSWYQQVLGQGPQFIFQYYEKEERGRGNFPDRFSARQFPNYSSELNVNALLLGDSALYLCASSAWTKATEAFFGQGTRLTVV.

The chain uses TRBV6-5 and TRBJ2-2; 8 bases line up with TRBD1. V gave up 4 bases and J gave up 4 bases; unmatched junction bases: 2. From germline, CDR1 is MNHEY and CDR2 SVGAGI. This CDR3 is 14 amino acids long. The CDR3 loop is CASSFDRGTGELFF. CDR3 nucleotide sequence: TGTGCCAGCAGTTTCGACAGGGGCACCGGGGAGCTGTTTTTT.

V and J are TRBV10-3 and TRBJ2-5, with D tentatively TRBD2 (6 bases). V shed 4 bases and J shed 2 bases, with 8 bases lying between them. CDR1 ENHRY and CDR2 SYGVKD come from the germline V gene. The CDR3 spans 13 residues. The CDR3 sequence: CAISAGTQETQYF. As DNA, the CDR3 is TGTGCCATCAGTGCGGGGACTCAAGAGACCCAGTACTTC.

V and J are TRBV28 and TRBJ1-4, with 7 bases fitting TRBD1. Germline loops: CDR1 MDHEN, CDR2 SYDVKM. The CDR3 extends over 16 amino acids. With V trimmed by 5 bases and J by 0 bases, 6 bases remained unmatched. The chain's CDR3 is CASSKRDRPTNEKLFF. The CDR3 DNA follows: TGTGCCAGCAGTAAAAGGGACAGACCAACTAATGAAAAACTGTTTTTT.

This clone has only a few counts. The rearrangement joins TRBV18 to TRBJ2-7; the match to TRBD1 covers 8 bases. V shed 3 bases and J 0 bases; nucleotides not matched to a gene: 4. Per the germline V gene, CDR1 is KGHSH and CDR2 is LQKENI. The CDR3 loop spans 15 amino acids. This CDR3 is CASSPGTGGSYEQYF. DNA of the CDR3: TGTGCCAGCTCACCCGGGACAGGCGGCTCCTACGAGCAGTACTTC.

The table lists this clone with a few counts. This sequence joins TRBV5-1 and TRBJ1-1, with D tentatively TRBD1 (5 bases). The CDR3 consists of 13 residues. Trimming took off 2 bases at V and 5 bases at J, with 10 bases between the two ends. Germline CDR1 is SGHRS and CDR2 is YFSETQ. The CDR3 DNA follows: TGCGCCAGCAGCTTCGTCCAGGGAACTGAAGCTTTCTTT. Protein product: CASSFVQGTEAFF.

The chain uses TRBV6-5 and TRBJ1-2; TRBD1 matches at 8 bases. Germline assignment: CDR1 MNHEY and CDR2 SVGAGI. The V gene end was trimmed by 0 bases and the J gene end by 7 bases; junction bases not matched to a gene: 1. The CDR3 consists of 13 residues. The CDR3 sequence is CASSYSGQGGYTF. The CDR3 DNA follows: TGTGCCAGCAGTTACTCCGGACAGGGTGGCTACACCTTC.

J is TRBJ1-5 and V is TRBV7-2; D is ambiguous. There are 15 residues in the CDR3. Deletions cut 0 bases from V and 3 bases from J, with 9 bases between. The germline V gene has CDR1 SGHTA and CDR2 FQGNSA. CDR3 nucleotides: TGTGCCAGCAGCTTAGCGTCGGTGGTCAATCAGCCCCAGCATTTT. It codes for CASSLASVVNQPQHF.

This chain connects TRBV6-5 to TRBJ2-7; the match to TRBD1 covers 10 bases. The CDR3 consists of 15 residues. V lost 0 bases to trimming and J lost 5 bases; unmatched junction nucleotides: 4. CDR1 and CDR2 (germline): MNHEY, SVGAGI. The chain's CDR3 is CASSYSVDRGNEQYF. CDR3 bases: TGTGCCAGCAGTTACTCTGTGGACAGGGGGAACGAGCAGTACTTC.

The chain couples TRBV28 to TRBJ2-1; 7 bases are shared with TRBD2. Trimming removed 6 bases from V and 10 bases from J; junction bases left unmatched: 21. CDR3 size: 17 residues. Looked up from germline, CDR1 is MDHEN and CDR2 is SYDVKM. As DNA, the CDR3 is TGTGCCAGCAGATCACTAGCGACCCAACCTTCGGGGCGCGAGCAGTTCTTC. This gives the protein CASRSLATQPSGREQFF. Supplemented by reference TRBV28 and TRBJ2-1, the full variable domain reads DVKVTQSSRYLVKRTGEKVFLECVQDMDHENMFWYRQDPGLGLRLIYFSYDVKMKEKGDIPEGYSVSREKKERFSLILESASTNQTSMYLCASRSLATQPSGREQFFGPGTRLTVL.

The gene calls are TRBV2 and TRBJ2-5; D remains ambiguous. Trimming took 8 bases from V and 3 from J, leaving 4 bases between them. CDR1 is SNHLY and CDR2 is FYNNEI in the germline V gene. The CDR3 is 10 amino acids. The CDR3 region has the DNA TGTGCCAGCGGGAAAGAGACCCAGTACTTC. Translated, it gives CASGKETQYF.

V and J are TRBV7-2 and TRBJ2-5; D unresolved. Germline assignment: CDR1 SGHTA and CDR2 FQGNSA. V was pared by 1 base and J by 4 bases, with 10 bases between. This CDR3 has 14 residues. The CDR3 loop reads CASSLDQSRETQYF. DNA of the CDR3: TGTGCCAGCAGCTTAGACCAAAGTCGAGAGACCCAGTACTTC. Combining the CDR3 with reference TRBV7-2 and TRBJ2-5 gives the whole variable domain GAGVSQSPSNKVTEKGKDVELRCDPISGHTALYWYRQSLGQGLEFLIYFQGNSAPDKSGLPSDRFSAERTGGSVSTLTIQRTQQEDSAVYLCASSLDQSRETQYFGPGTRLLVL.

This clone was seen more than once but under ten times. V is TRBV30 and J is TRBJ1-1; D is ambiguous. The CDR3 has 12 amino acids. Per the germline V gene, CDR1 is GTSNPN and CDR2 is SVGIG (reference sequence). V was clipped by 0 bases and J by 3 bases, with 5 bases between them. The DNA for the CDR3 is TGTGCCTGGAGTGTAGAAGACACTGAAGCTTTCTTT. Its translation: CAWSVEDTEAFF.

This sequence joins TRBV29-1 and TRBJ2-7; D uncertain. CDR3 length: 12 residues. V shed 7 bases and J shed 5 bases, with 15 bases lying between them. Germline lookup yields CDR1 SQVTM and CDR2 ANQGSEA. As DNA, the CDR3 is TGCAGCGCCAGGTGGGCGGCAGACGAGCAGTACTTC. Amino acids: CSARWAADEQYF.

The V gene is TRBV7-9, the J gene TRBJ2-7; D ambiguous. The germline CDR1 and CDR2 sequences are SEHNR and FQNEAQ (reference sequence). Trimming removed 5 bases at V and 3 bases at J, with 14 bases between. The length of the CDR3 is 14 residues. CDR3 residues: CASSLGAANYEQYF. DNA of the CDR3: TGTGCCAGCAGCCTCGGAGCCGCTAACTACGAGCAGTACTTC.

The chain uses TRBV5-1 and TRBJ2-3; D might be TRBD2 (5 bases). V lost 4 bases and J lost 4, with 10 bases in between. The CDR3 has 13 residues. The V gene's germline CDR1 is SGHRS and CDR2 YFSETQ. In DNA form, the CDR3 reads TGCGCCAGCAGCACGCCAGCGGCAGATACGCAGTATTTT. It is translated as CASSTPAADTQYF.

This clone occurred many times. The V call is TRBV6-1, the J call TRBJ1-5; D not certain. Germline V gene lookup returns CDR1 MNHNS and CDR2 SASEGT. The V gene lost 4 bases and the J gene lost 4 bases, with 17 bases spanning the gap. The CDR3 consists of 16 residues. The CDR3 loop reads CASSALPGTTNQPQHF. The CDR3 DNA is TGTGCCAGCAGTGCGCTACCGGGAACAACAAATCAGCCCCAGCATTTT.

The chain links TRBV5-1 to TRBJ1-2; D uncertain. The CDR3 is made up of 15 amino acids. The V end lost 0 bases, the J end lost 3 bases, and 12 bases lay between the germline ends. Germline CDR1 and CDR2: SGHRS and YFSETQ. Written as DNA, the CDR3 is TGCGCCAGCAGCTTGGCCGGGGAGGCTTACTATGGCTACACCTTC. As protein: CASSLAGEAYYGYTF. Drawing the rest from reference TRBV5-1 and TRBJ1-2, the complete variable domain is KAGVTQTPRYLIKTRGQQVTLSCSPISGHRSVSWYQQTPGQGLQFLFEYFSETQRNKGNFPGRFSGRQFSNSRSEMNVSTLELGDSALYLCASSLAGEAYYGYTFGSGTRLTVV.

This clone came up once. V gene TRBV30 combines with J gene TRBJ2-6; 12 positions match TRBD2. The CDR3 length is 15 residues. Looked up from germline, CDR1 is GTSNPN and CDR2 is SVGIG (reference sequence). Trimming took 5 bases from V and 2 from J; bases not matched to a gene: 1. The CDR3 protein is CAWLAGGTGANVLTF. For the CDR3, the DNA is TGTGCCTGGCTAGCGGGAGGGACTGGGGCCAACGTCCTGACTTTC.

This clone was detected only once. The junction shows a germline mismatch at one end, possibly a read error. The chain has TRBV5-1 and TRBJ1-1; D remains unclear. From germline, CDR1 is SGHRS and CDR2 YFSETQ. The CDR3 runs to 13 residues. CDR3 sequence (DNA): TGCGCCAGCAGCTTGGGCTTGAACGCTGAAGCTTTCTTT. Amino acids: CASSLGLNAEAFF.

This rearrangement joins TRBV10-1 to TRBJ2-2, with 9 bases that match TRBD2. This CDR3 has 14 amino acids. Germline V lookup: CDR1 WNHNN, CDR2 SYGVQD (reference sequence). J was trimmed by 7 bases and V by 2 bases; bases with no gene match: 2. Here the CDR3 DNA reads TGCGCCAGCAGTGAGCGCGGGAGGGTCGGGGAGCTGTTTTTT. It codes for CASSERGRVGELFF.

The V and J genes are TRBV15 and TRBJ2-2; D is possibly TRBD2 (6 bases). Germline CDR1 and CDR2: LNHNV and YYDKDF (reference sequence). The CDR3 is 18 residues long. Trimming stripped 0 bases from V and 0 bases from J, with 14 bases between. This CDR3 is CATSRDNGGTTNTGELFF. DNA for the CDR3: TGTGCCACCAGCAGAGACAACGGGGGAACTACGAACACCGGGGAGCTGTTTTTT.

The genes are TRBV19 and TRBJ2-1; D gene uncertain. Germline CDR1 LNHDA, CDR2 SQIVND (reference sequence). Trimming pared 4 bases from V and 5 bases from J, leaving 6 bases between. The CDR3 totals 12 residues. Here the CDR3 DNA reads TGTGCCAGTAGTACCCCTAACAATGAGCAGTTCTTC. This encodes CASSTPNNEQFF.

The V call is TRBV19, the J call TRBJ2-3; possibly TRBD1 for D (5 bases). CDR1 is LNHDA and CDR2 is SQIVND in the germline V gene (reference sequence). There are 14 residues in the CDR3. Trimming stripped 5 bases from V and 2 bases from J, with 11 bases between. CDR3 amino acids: CASSLRQITDTQYF. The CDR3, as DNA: TGTGCCAGTAGTCTGCGACAGATCACAGATACGCAGTATTTT.

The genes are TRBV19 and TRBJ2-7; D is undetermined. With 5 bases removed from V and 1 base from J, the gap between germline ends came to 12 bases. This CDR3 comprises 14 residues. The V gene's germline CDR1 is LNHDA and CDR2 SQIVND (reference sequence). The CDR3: CASSLASDSYEQYF. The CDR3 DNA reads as TGTGCCAGTAGTTTGGCTTCCGATTCCTACGAGCAGTACTTC.

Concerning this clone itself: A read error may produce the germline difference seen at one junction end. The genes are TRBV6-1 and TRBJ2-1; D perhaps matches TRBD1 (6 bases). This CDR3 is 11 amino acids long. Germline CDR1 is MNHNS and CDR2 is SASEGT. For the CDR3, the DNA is TGTGCCAGCAGTGCATCTGGACAGTCACTCTTC. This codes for CASSASGQSLF.